This paragraph covers one T cell receptor (beta chain) sequence. The antigen is unknown. V dropped 0 bases and J dropped 1 base, with 7 bases sitting between them. Germline values: CDR1 SGDLS, CDR2 YYNGEE. The CDR3 runs 15 residues. The source of the sample is a study of cytomegalovirus exposure and HLA in healthy donors. Study information: The Caucasian-associated ancestry cluster contained 81% of the 398 genotyped donors.

60 Vbeta and 13 Jbeta primers were used in PCR. Here immunoSEQ multiplex PCR was the method, and the copy in TCRdb shows in-frame clones only, minus some. The table shows 210,000 or so clones, with roughly 80% occurring only once. Study conclusions and caveats: Analysis was performed later, and it showed HLA-associated TCR beta chains to be more clonally expanded than equally common others. Confirmation in vitro established that a few CMV-associated chains were specific for CMV antigens.

Sequencing was performed on PBMCs. V usage is TRBV9 and J usage is TRBJ2-2, with D maybe TRBD2 (6 bases). The receptor was isolated from a girl aged 10 to 17 in good health and CMV-seronegative. The CDR3 DNA is TGTGCCAGCAGCGTAGACGGGGGGAACACCGGGGAGCTGTTTTTT. It is translated as CASSVDGGNTGELFF.